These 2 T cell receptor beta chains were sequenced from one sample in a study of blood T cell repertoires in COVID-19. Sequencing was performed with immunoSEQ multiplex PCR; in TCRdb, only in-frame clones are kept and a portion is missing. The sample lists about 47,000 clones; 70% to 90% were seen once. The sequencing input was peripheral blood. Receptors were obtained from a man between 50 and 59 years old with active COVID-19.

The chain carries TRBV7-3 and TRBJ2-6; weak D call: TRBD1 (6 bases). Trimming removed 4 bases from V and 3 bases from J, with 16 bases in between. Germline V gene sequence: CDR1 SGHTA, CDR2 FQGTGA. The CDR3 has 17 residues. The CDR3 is CASSSLGRGGGANVLTF. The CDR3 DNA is TGTGCCAGCAGCTCCCTCGGCAGGGGCGGTGGGGCCAACGTCCTGACTTTC. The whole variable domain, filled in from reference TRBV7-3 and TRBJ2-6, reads GAGVSQTPSNKVTEKGKYVELRCDPISGHTALYWYRQSLGQGPEFLIYFQGTGAADDSGLPNDRFFAVRPEGSVSTLKIQRTERGDSAVYLCASSSLGRGGGANVLTFGAGSRLTVL.

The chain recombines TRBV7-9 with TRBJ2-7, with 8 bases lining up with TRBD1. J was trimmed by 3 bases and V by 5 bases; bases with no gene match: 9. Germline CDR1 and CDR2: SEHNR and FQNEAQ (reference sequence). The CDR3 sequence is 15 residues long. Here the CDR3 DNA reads TGTGCCAGCAGCCCCGGCAGGGGGCGCTTCTACGAGCAGTACTTC. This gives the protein CASSPGRGRFYEQYF.